This TCR beta chain was retrieved from a study of T cell responses to AZD1222 COVID-19 vaccine. The CDR3 consists of 15 residues. From germline, CDR1 is SGHRS and CDR2 YFSETQ. With 0 bases removed from V and 4 bases from J, the gap between germline ends came to 12 bases. This clone was seen more than once but under ten times. TCRdb's table, derived via immunoSEQ multiplex PCR, lists solely in-frame clones and lacks some. The sample lists about 110,000 clones; approximately 92% were seen once. The rearrangement uses TRBV5-1 and TRBJ2-3; D not certain. Sequenced material: peripheral blood, taken on day 0 of AZD1222 vaccination. This clonotype was obtained from an adult in good health. As DNA, the CDR3 is TGCGCCAGCAGCTTGGCTGCGCTAAGTCCAGATACGCAGTATTTT. Its protein product is CASSLAALSPDTQYF. Full variable domain (remainder filled in from reference TRBV5-1 and TRBJ2-3): KAGVTQTPRYLIKTRGQQVTLSCSPISGHRSVSWYQQTPGQGLQFLFEYFSETQRNKGNFPGRFSGRQFSNSRSEMNVSTLELGDSALYLCASSLAALSPDTQYFGPGTRLTVL.